These 17 T cell receptor beta chains were all obtained from the same sample, sequenced in a study of cytomegalovirus exposure and HLA in healthy donors. PCR involved 60 Vbeta and 13 Jbeta primers. Sequencing used immunoSEQ multiplex PCR; TCRdb keeps in-frame clones, though not all of them. The sample contains roughly 36,000 clones, around 74% of which appear only once. Input material: PBMCs. Receptors were obtained from a man younger than 40 in good health and CMV-seronegative.

The chain is built from TRBV6-5 and TRBJ2-1; the match to TRBD2 covers 11 bases. The CDR3 runs 16 residues. Trimming at V came to 4 bases and at J to 5 bases, leaving 7 bases not matched to a gene. Germline CDR1 MNHEY, CDR2 SVGAGI. The CDR3 nucleotides are TGTGCCAGCAGTTTATTAGCGGGAGGGATAAACAATGAGCAGTTCTTC. Protein: CASSLLAGGINNEQFF.

A few counts support this clone. This chain connects TRBV5-1 to TRBJ1-6; D remains unclear. V lost 5 bases to trimming and J lost 4 bases, with 13 bases between them. The CDR3 is 15 amino acids. The germline gives CDR1 SGHRS, CDR2 YFSETQ. CDR3 loop: CASRLTQVYNSPLHF. CDR3 in DNA: TGCGCCAGCAGACTCACTCAGGTTTATAATTCACCCCTCCACTTT.

In its sample, this clone was seen once. At one end, the junction sequence differs from germline, possibly due to a read error. This chain connects TRBV7-9 to TRBJ2-7, with a weak D call TRBD2 (5 bases). The CDR3 spans 14 residues. CDR1 SEHNR and CDR2 FQNEAQ come from the germline V gene (reference sequence). The CDR3: CASSRLAPTWEQHF. CDR3 DNA: TGTGCCAGCAGCCGCCTGGCCCCTACATGGGAGCAGCACTTC.

This chain uses TRBV4-1 with TRBJ2-5, with D uncertain. This CDR3 has 14 amino acids. V was pared by 4 bases and J by 1 base, with 10 bases between. Germline assignment: CDR1 MGHRA and CDR2 YSYEKL. CDR3 protein: CASSLVYAQETQYF. The DNA of the CDR3 is TGCGCCAGCAGCCTGGTCTACGCCCAAGAGACCCAGTACTTC.

The rearrangement uses TRBV6-4 and TRBJ1-6; TRBD1 might be the D (6 bases). Germline CDR1 and CDR2: MRHNA and SNTAGT. V lost 5 bases to trimming and J lost 7 bases, with 9 bases between them. CDR3 length: 13 amino acids. CDR3 DNA sequence: TGTGCCAGCAGTCAAGACAGGAATTCACCCCTCCACTTT. Translating it yields CASSQDRNSPLHF.

The gene calls are TRBV7-9 and TRBJ1-3; D uncertain. Germline V gene sequence: CDR1 SEHNR, CDR2 FQNEAQ (reference sequence). The V end was cut by 0 bases, the J end by 0 bases, with 6 bases between. The CDR3 is 15 residues long. In DNA, the CDR3 is TGTGCCAGCAGCTTAGCACAGAGCTCTGGAAACACCATATATTTT. It translates to CASSLAQSSGNTIYF.

The chain has TRBV7-2 and TRBJ2-3; no reliable D call. The V end lost 1 base, the J end lost 9 bases, and 11 bases lay between the germline ends. This CDR3 has 13 amino acids. The germline V gene encodes CDR1 SGHTA and CDR2 FQGNSA. CDR3 residues: CASSLGVPPTQYF. CDR3 DNA: TGTGCCAGCAGCTTAGGCGTCCCCCCAACGCAGTATTTT.

This clone was seen only a few times. The chain links TRBV1 to TRBJ1-1; the table's TRBD1 call for D was not verified on the DNA. TRBV1 is listed as a pseudogene. The CDR3 spans 16 residues. In nucleotides, the CDR3 is TGCACCAGCAGCCAAGTGACAGGGGTCATGAACACTGAAGCTTTCTTT. Translated: CTSSQVTGVMNTEAFF.

The chain combines TRBV30 with TRBJ1-3; D remains ambiguous. Trimming shortened V by 4 bases and J by 0 bases, and 4 bases separated the two germline ends. The CDR3 is 12 residues long. Germline loops: CDR1 GTSNPN, CDR2 SVGIG (reference sequence). CDR3 coding DNA: TGTGCCTGGACAGTCTCTGGAAACACCATATATTTT. Translating it yields CAWTVSGNTIYF.

The rearrangement links TRBV7-9 to TRBJ2-7; the D gene is possibly TRBD1 (6 bases). This CDR3 contains 17 residues. Between the trimmed V and J ends, which lost 1 base and 3 bases, there was a span of 19 bases. From germline, CDR1 is SEHNR and CDR2 FQNEAQ (reference sequence). DNA for the CDR3: TGTGCCAGCAGCTTAGGTCTTTTTGGGGGCGAGGGCTACGAGCAGTACTTC. This sequence encodes CASSLGLFGGEGYEQYF.

A few counts support this clone. The chain is built from TRBV19 and TRBJ1-1; TRBD1 agrees at 8 bases. Germline CDR1 LNHDA, CDR2 SQIVND (reference sequence). The ends lost 4 bases at V and 2 bases at J; junction bases unmatched: 3. This CDR3 comprises 14 residues. As DNA, the CDR3 is TGTGCCAGTAGTACGGGACAGGCCAACACTGAAGCTTTCTTT. Amino acid sequence: CASSTGQANTEAFF.

This clone was observed a handful of times. The chain links TRBV30 to TRBJ1-1, with D unresolved. V gave up 2 bases and J gave up 0 bases, with 7 bases separating them. This CDR3 spans 13 amino acids. CDR1 and CDR2 (germline): GTSNPN, SVGIG (reference sequence). The CDR3 DNA reads TGTGCCTGGAGTTCACGGTTGAACACTGAAGCTTTCTTT. Encoded protein: CAWSSRLNTEAFF.

The chain uses TRBV30 and TRBJ1-5; 9 nucleotides line up with TRBD1. After removal of 2 bases from V and 3 bases from J, the junction contained 11 bases not matched to a gene. The CDR3 spans 17 residues. Per germline, CDR1 GTSNPN and CDR2 SVGIG (reference sequence). In nucleotides, the CDR3 is TGTGCCTGGAGTCGTCCCCGACAGGGGGGCGCCAATCAGCCCCAGCATTTT. This translates into CAWSRPRQGGANQPQHF.

The chain couples TRBV30 to TRBJ1-3; 9 bases agree with TRBD1. This CDR3 comprises 16 residues. Germline CDR1 and CDR2: GTSNPN and SVGIG (reference sequence). Losses at the gene ends were 4 bases for V and 4 bases for J; bases not matched to a gene: 11. CDR3 amino acids: CAWILRDRVPGNTIYF. The CDR3 coding sequence is TGTGCCTGGATACTGCGGGACAGGGTACCAGGAAACACCATATATTTT.

V usage is TRBV2 and J usage is TRBJ2-1, with 14 nucleotides matching TRBD2. Germline V lookup: CDR1 SNHLY, CDR2 FYNNEI. This CDR3 has 15 amino acids. V was pared by 6 bases and J by 9 bases, with 7 bases of the junction left unmatched. DNA of the CDR3: TGTGCCAGCAGCTGGACTAGCGGGGGGATCACTGAGCAGTTCTTC. Its protein product is CASSWTSGGITEQFF.

This clone was found a few times. This chain uses TRBV4-1 with TRBJ1-5; TRBD1 agrees at 9 bases. CDR1 and CDR2 (germline): MGHRA, YSYEKL. V shed 2 bases, J shed 6 bases, and the junction held 8 bases outside the gene matches. The CDR3 covers 16 residues. The CDR3, as DNA: TGCGCCAGCAGCCAAATACAGGGGGCGTCGCGTCAGCCCCAGCATTTT. Translating gives CASSQIQGASRQPQHF.

The chain couples TRBV27 to TRBJ1-1; D may be TRBD1 (6 bases). V dropped 3 bases and J dropped 5 bases, with 31 bases sitting between them. Germline CDR1 MNHEY, CDR2 SMNVEV (reference sequence). This CDR3 contains 20 residues. The CDR3 DNA reads as TGTGCCAGCAGTTTCTACCTTCACAGGGAAGATCAACTTAAACGTACTGAAGCTTTCTTT. Translation gives CASSFYLHREDQLKRTEAFF.